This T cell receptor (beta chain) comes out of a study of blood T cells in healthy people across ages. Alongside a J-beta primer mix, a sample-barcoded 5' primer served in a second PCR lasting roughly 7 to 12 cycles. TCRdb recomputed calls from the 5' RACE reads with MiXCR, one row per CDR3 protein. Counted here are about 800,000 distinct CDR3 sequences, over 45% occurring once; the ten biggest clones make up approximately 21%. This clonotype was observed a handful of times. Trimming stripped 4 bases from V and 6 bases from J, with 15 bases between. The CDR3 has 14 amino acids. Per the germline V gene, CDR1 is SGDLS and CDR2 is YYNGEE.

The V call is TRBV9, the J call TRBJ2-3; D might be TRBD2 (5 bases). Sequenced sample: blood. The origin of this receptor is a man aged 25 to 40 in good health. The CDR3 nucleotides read TGTGCCAGCAGCAGCGGATCTTCCCCCGATACGCAGTATTTT. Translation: CASSSGSSPDTQYF. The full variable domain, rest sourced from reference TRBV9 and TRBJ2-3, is DSGVTQTPKHLITATGQRVTLRCSPRSGDLSVYWYQQSLDQGLQFLIQYYNGEERAKGNILERFSAQQFPDLHSELNLSSLELGDSALYFCASSSGSSPDTQYFGPGTRLTVL.